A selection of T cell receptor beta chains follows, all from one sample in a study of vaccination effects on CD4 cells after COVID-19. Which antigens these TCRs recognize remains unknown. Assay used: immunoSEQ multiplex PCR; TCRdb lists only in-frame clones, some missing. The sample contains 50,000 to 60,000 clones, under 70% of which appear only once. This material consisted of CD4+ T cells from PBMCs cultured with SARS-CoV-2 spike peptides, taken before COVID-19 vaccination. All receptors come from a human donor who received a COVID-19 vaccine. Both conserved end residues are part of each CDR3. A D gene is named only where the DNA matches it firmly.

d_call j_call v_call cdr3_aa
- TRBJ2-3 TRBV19 CASSTTRRDTQYF
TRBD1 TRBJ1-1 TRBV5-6 CASSPGQFEAFF
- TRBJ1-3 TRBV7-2 CASSLAAGNTIYF
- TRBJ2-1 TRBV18 CASSPPSGTYNEQFF
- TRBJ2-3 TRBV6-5 CASSPRSSTDTQYF
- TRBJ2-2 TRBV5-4 CASSLVSNTGELFF
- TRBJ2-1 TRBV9 CASSTRAGGGEQFF
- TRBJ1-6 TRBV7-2 CASSLARGRYSPLHF
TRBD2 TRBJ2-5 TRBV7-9 CASSLTSGQETQYF
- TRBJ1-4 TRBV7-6 CASSPLGLGSTNEKLFF